A single sample gave rise to the 22 T cell receptor beta chains below, sequenced in a study of cytomegalovirus exposure and HLA in healthy donors (dated by TCRdb to 2015 to 2018). The library came from the immunoSEQ multiplex PCR assay. A mixture of 60 forward primers for TCR Vbeta segments and 13 reverse primers for TCR Jbeta segments was used in the multiplex PCR. Sourced from immuneACCESS, this table was stored by TCRdb with only in-frame sequences that have V and J called. A share of the clones is absent; for the studies checked, an unresolved V gene accounts for under half, and the remainder has no known explanation. This sample's listing comprises over 100,000 clones. The ten largest make up under 2% of the sample. What was sequenced was PBMCs. The receptors originated from a man aged 18-30 years in good health and CMV-seronegative.

The V gene is TRBV4-1, the J gene TRBJ2-2; weak D call: TRBD2 (6 bases). The CDR3 totals 16 residues. Germline values: CDR1 MGHRA, CDR2 YSYEKL. V was shortened by 0 bases and J by 8 bases, with 16 bases between the two germline ends. The CDR3 loop is CASSQEGRGRKGELFF. The CDR3 DNA reads TGCGCCAGCAGCCAAGAGGGTCGGGGGAGAAAGGGGGAGCTGTTTTTT.

The V gene is TRBV11-2, the J gene TRBJ2-7; 7 bases align to TRBD2. The CDR3 sequence is 15 residues long. Germline-derived CDR1 and CDR2 are SGHAT and FQNNGV. The ends lost 3 bases at V and 5 bases at J; junction bases unmatched: 10. CDR3 nucleotides: TGTGCCAGCAGCTTGGGGGGAGGGCCTGTCGACGAGCAGTACTTC. Translated: CASSLGGGPVDEQYF.

The V gene is TRBV9, the J gene TRBJ2-3, with 12 bases identical to TRBD1. The CDR3 is made up of 17 amino acids. Germline values: CDR1 SGDLS, CDR2 YYNGEE. The V gene end was trimmed by 3 bases and the J gene end by 9 bases; junction bases not matched to a gene: 14. Here the CDR3 reads CASSADSPGTGGGTQYF. CDR3 coding DNA: TGTGCCAGCAGCGCCGACTCCCCCGGGACAGGGGGCGGCACGCAGTATTTT.

The J gene is TRBJ2-7, the V gene TRBV28; 11 bases match TRBD2. CDR3 length equals 14 residues. Unmatched junction bases numbered 10, after V lost 8 bases and J lost 7 bases. CDR1 is MDHEN, CDR2 SYDVKM, per germline. CDR3 DNA: TGTGCCAGCCTAGGGACTAGCGGTTCCAGGGAGCAGTACTTC. Amino acid sequence: CASLGTSGSREQYF.

This chain connects TRBV4-3 to TRBJ2-5; 10 nucleotides agree with TRBD2. Germline values: CDR1 LGHNA, CDR2 YSLEER. The CDR3 extends over 15 amino acids. The trim removed 4 bases at V and 5 bases at J, leaving 7 bases unmatched. DNA for the CDR3: TGCGCCAGCAGCCTGGGGGGAGCGGGAGGGGAGACCCAGTACTTC. Its translation: CASSLGGAGGETQYF.

The rearrangement uses TRBV19 and TRBJ1-2; TRBD1 agrees at 8 bases. Germline V lookup: CDR1 LNHDA, CDR2 SQIVND (reference sequence). V lost 7 bases to trimming and J lost 2 bases; unmatched junction nucleotides: 9. The length of the CDR3 is 15 residues. CDR3 bases: TGTGCCAGTAATCCGTTCGGGACAGGCAACTATGGCTACACCTTC. This gives the protein CASNPFGTGNYGYTF.

The chain employs TRBV5-1 and TRBJ2-3; D gene uncertain. From germline, CDR1 is SGHRS and CDR2 YFSETQ. Trimming removed 2 bases at V and 4 bases at J, with 8 bases between. This CDR3 is 13 amino acids long. This CDR3 reads CASSLTIPDTQYF. CDR3 coding DNA: TGCGCCAGCAGCTTAACTATTCCAGATACGCAGTATTTT. Full variable domain (rest looked up from reference TRBV5-1 and TRBJ2-3): KAGVTQTPRYLIKTRGQQVTLSCSPISGHRSVSWYQQTPGQGLQFLFEYFSETQRNKGNFPGRFSGRQFSNSRSEMNVSTLELGDSALYLCASSLTIPDTQYFGPGTRLTVL.

The chain combines TRBV5-4 with TRBJ2-6; tentatively, D is TRBD1 (6 bases). Trimming took off 0 bases at V and 0 bases at J, with 10 bases between the two ends. The germline V gene encodes CDR1 SGHNT and CDR2 YYREEE (reference sequence). The CDR3 is made up of 17 amino acids. The CDR3 DNA sequence: TGTGCCAGCAGCTTGGGGACAGCGCGCTCTGGGGCCAACGTCCTGACTTTC. Residues: CASSLGTARSGANVLTF.

The chain employs TRBV11-2 and TRBJ2-7; TRBD1 agrees at 8 bases. The CDR3 contains 13 residues. The V segment lost 6 bases and the J segment 2 bases; nucleotides outside the gene matches: 3. Germline V gives CDR1 SGHAT, CDR2 FQNNGV. The CDR3 DNA follows: TGTGCCAGCAGACAGGGGGTTACCTACGAGCAGTACTTC. Residues: CASRQGVTYEQYF.

The CDR3 DNA reads as TGTGCCAGCAGCGACCCACAGGGTAATTACTACGAGCAGTACTTC. Amino acids: CASSDPQGNYYEQYF. The rearrangement joins TRBV7-9 to TRBJ2-7; D is perhaps TRBD1 (6 bases). The CDR3 covers 15 residues. The germline V gene encodes CDR1 SEHNR and CDR2 FQNEAQ (reference sequence). Trimming shortened V by 5 bases and J by 3 bases, and 17 bases separated the two germline ends.

As to this clone: At one boundary the junction diverges from the germline segment, which might be a read error. The rearrangement uses TRBV29-1 and TRBJ2-4; a weak D match, TRBD1 (5 bases). This CDR3 spans 14 amino acids. Germline values: CDR1 SQVTM, CDR2 ANQGSEA. Written as DNA, the CDR3 is TGCAGCGTCGAAGACAGATTAGCCAAAAACATTCAGTACTTC. It is translated as CSVEDRLAKNIQYF.

The J gene is TRBJ1-2, the V gene TRBV4-3, with D perhaps TRBD1 (6 bases). This CDR3 has 15 amino acids. The V gene lost 0 bases and the J gene lost 5 bases, with 13 bases spanning the gap. Germline lookup yields CDR1 LGHNA and CDR2 YSLEER. The CDR3, as DNA: TGCGCCAGCAGCCAAGATACGGGCAGGGGTTATGGCTACACCTTC. Its protein is CASSQDTGRGYGYTF.

The rearrangement joins TRBV6-6 to TRBJ2-5; D is uncertain. V was trimmed by 0 bases and J by 2 bases, leaving 7 bases between them. Germline loops: CDR1 MNHNY, CDR2 SVGAGI (reference sequence). The CDR3 is made up of 14 amino acids. The CDR3 here is CASSYSPGQETQYF. The CDR3 nucleotides are TGTGCCAGCAGTTACTCGCCAGGACAAGAGACCCAGTACTTC.

As concerns this clone: Different DNA sequences within this sample yield the same CDR3. This chain uses TRBV19 with TRBJ2-2, with TRBD2 matching 8 bases. The ends lost 6 bases at V and 0 bases at J; junction bases unmatched: 12. Germline lookup yields CDR1 LNHDA and CDR2 SQIVND (reference sequence). The CDR3 consists of 18 residues. CDR3 coding DNA: TGTGCCAGTAGCACTGGGCTAGCGGGCCTCGCGAACACCGGGGAGCTGTTTTTT. This translates into CASSTGLAGLANTGELFF.

The chain is built from TRBV5-1 and TRBJ1-2, with 9 nucleotides matching TRBD1. Germline loops: CDR1 SGHRS, CDR2 YFSETQ. The V and J ends lost 4 bases and 8 bases, in that order; junction bases with no gene match: 6. This CDR3 has 13 residues. CDR3 sequence (DNA): TGCGCCAGCAGCATCACAGGGGGCGGCGGCTACACCTTC. Translation: CASSITGGGGYTF.

V is TRBV27 and J is TRBJ2-5, with D possibly being TRBD1 (5 bases). Germline CDR1 is MNHEY and CDR2 is SMNVEV (reference sequence). Trimming shortened V by 5 bases and J by 5 bases, and 18 bases separated the two germline ends. This CDR3 has 15 amino acids. CDR3 DNA: TGTGCCAGCAGTCCATGGACATCCGCACGGGAGACCCAGTACTTC. As protein: CASSPWTSARETQYF.

The chain has TRBV5-4 and TRBJ2-7, with D possibly being TRBD1 (6 bases). Germline values: CDR1 SGHNT, CDR2 YYREEE (reference sequence). V was shortened by 2 bases and J by 6 bases, with 18 bases between the two germline ends. This CDR3 has 15 residues. CDR3 nucleotide sequence: TGTGCCAGCAGCTTACCAGGTAGCACAGGGTTCGAGCAGTACTTC. Translation: CASSLPGSTGFEQYF.

V usage is TRBV9 and J usage is TRBJ2-1; 10 bases line up with TRBD1. The CDR3 has 15 amino acids. From germline, CDR1 is SGDLS and CDR2 YYNGEE. After removal of 4 bases from V and 7 bases from J, the junction contained 8 bases not matched to a gene. The CDR3 reads CASSPGQGRSNEQFF. The CDR3 bases are TGTGCCAGCAGCCCGGGACAGGGGCGTAGTAATGAGCAGTTCTTC.

V gene TRBV4-3 combines with J gene TRBJ1-6; the D gene is possibly TRBD1 (6 bases). CDR1 LGHNA and CDR2 YSLEER come from the germline V gene. Deletions cut 3 bases from V and 3 bases from J, with 9 bases between. There are 15 residues in the CDR3. In nucleotides, the CDR3 is TGCGCCAGCAGCCATGGGACACTCTATAATTCACCCCTCCACTTT. Translating gives CASSHGTLYNSPLHF.

The V and J genes are TRBV11-3 and TRBJ2-1; TRBD2 matches 8 bases. Trimming took 6 bases from V and 9 from J; bases not matched to a gene: 7. This CDR3 has 13 residues. Looked up from germline, CDR1 is SGHNT and CDR2 is YENEEA. The CDR3 DNA follows: TGTGCCAGCAGTTTCGGGGGGGCCTCTGAGCAGTTCTTC. It is translated as CASSFGGASEQFF.

Notes on this clone: The junction shows a germline mismatch at one end, possibly a read error. The chain recombines TRBV27 with TRBJ1-2, with D possibly being TRBD1 (5 bases). The CDR3 spans 14 residues. CDR1 MNHEY and CDR2 SMNVEV come from the germline V gene (reference sequence). The CDR3 loop is CANSLRGRDYGYTF. The CDR3 DNA reads as TGTGCCAACAGTTTAAGGGGTAGAGACTATGGCTACACCTTC.

The chain joins TRBV27 to TRBJ1-2, with a tentative D call TRBD1 (6 bases). Germline V lookup: CDR1 MNHEY, CDR2 SMNVEV (reference sequence). The CDR3 has 13 amino acids. Trimming stripped 4 bases from V and 7 bases from J, with 13 bases between. CDR3: CASSSVYRVGYTF. CDR3 DNA: TGTGCCAGCAGTTCCGTTTACAGGGTTGGCTACACCTTC.